Listed here is a single T cell receptor beta chain. This sample is part of a study of identical twins. In germline, CDR1 is LGHNA, CDR2 YNFKEQ. J lost 3 bases, V lost 0 bases, and 4 bases had no gene match. The CDR3 sequence is 17 residues long. TCRdb re-derived calls from the 5' RACE reads in MiXCR, one entry per CDR3 protein. The top ten hold approximately 0.94% of the sample, which has about 700,000 distinct CDR3 sequences, roughly 8% seen once. This sample also appeared in a second study, on yellow fever vaccine responses in identical twins.

This clonotype was sampled from a woman aged 18-30 years in good health. The V and J genes are TRBV4-2 and TRBJ2-3, with TRBD2 identical over 12 bases. The specimen was PBMCs. CDR3 sequence (DNA): TGTGCCAGCAGCCAAGATAAGACTAGCGGGGGAACAGATACGCAGTATTTT. Residues: CASSQDKTSGGTDTQYF.